This T cell receptor (beta chain) was recovered during a study of control samples from healthy donors and cancer patients. TCRdb's table, derived via immunoSEQ multiplex PCR, lists solely in-frame clones and lacks some. The table lists about 80,000 clones, around 80% of them singletons. The sample consisted of PBMCs. The sequence derives from a man between 60 and 75 years old with head and neck cancer.

The CDR3, as DNA: TGCGCCAGCAGCCAAGCCGGGACAGAGAACTATGGCTACACCTTC. The encoded protein is CASSQAGTENYGYTF. This chain links TRBV4-1 with TRBJ1-2; TRBD1 agrees at 7 bases. The CDR3 extends over 15 amino acids. Trimming removed 1 base from V and 2 bases from J; junction bases left unmatched: 4. CDR1 MGHRA and CDR2 YSYEKL come from the germline V gene.